The clone carrying this T cell receptor (beta chain) was seen at least ten times. Its antigen is currently unknown. This sample stems from a study of response to subunit inactivated influenza vaccine. TCRdb processed the RT-PCR reads anew with MiXCR; each CDR3 protein has one entry. The sample has roughly 630,000 distinct CDR3 sequences, approximately 14% seen once. The CDR3 covers 13 residues. V was cut by 0 bases and J by 3 bases, with 5 bases left in between. Germline CDR1 reads SGHKS; CDR2 reads YYEKEE (reference sequence). Study-level findings and limits: T cells newly recruited by each seasonal influenza vaccination are few, the authors suggested.

The rearrangement links TRBV5-5 to TRBJ2-3; D not certain. The specimen was PBMCs from blood, collected less than 15 days before vaccination. The clonotype originates from a man aged 45-60 years who received an inactivated influenza vaccine. CDR3 bases: TGTGCCAGCAGCTTGGAGGCGACAGATACGCAGTATTTT. It translates to CASSLEATDTQYF. The full variable domain, in which reference TRBV5-5 and TRBJ2-3 provide the parts outside the CDR3, is DAGVTQSPTHLIKTRGQQVTLRCSPISGHKSVSWYQQVLGQGPQFIFQYYEKEERGRGNFPDRFSARQFPNYSSELNVNALLLGDSALYLCASSLEATDTQYFGPGTRLTVL.